The present T cell receptor (beta chain) was sequenced within a study of radiotherapy plus CTLA-4 blockade in lung cancer. This CDR3 comprises 13 residues. V dropped 3 bases and J dropped 6 bases, with 12 bases sitting between them. Germline V gene sequence: CDR1 MNHEY, CDR2 SMNVEV (reference sequence). Measured with immunoSEQ multiplex PCR; TCRdb has only the in-frame clones, and not every one. The data contain tens of thousands of clones, about three quarters of them singletons. Sequenced material: peripheral blood, taken from a patient treated with radiotherapy plus ipilimumab. The rearrangement uses TRBV27 and TRBJ2-7; tentative D call: TRBD1 (6 bases). This clonotype was obtained from a human donor with non-small cell lung cancer whose response to radiotherapy plus ipilimumab could not be evaluated. CDR3: CASSFSTGFEQYF. The DNA of the CDR3 is TGTGCCAGCAGTTTCTCAACAGGGTTCGAGCAGTACTTC.